This T cell receptor (beta chain) was sequenced for a study of synovial regulatory T cells in juvenile arthritis. Study-wide findings and caveats: CDR3 overlap with synovial Tregs was higher for iaTregs than other blood Tregs.

Method: immunoSEQ multiplex PCR; TCRdb's copy keeps in-frame clones and lacks some. This listing includes thousands of clones. Synovial fluid was collected with matched peripheral blood from each patient with active arthritis. This clone is classed as medium-sized by frequency. Its antigen is not identified. In germline, CDR1 is MNHNY, CDR2 SVGAGI (reference sequence). The CDR3 length is 15 residues. DNA was not recorded. The TCR was taken from a donor aged 2-30 years with juvenile idiopathic arthritis. The sequenced sample consisted of Treg cells from the synovium. V gene TRBV6-6 combines with J gene TRBJ1-2; TCRdb outputs TRBD1, but without DNA this stays unchecked. The CDR3 sequence: CASSRPLQGNYGYTF.